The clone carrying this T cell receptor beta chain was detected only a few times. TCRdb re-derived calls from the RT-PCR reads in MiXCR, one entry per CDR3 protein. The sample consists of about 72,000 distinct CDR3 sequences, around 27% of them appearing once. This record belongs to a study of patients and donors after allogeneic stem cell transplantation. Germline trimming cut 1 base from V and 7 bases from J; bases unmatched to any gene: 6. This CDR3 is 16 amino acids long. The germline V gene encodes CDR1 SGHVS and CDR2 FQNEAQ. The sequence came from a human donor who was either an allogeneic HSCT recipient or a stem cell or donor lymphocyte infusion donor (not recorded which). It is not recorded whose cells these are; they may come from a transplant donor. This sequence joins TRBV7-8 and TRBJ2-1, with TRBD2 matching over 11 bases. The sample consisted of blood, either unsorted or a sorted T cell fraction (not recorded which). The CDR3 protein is CASSLGSGLADNEQFF. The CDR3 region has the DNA TGTGCCAGCAGCTTAGGGTCGGGACTAGCGGATAATGAGCAGTTCTTC.